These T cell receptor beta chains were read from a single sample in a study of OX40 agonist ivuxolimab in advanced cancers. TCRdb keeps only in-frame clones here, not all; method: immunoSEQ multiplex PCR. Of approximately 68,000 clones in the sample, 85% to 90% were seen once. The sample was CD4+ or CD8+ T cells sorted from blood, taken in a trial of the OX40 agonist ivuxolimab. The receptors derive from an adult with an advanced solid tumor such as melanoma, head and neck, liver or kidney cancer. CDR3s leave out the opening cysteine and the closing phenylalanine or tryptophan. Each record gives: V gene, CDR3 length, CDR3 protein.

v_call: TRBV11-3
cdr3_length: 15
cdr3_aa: ASSPRTRTGNNSPLH

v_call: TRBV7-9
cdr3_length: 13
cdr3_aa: ASSLASIRGTEAF

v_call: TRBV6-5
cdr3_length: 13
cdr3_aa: ASSYSRQATYEQY

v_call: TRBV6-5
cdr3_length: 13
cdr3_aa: ASSRPRALYIEQY

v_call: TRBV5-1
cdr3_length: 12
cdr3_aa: ASSLQGQNTEAF

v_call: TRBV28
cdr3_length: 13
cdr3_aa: ASSPATGTGNIQY

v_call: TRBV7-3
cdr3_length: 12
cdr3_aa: ASSLTDLNTEAF

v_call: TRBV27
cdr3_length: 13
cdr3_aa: ATRPLAGGDNEQF

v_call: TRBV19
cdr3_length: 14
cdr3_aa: ASTKLAGENTGELF

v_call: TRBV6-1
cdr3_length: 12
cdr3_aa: ASPSPVSGNTIY

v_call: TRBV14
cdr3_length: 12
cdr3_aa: ASSRSHSNTEAF

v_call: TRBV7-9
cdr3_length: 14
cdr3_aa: ASSMSRLVLTDTQY

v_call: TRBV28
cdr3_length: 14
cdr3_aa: ASSLPRGSYNSPLH

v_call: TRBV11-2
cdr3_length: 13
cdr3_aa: ASSLRESTPNEQF

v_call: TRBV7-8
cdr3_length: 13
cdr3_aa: ASSLDRQTDNEQF

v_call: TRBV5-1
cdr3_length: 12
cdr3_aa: ASSFQGLQETQY

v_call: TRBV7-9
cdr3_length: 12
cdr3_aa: ASSLSDRNQPQH

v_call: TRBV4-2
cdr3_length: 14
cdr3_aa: ASSQDTARLGSEQF

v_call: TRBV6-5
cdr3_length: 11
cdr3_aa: ASSYWGYNEQF

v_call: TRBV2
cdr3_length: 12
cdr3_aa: ASRDRGINQPQH

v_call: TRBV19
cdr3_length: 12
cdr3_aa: ASSSRSRDTEAF

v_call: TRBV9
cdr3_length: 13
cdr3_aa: ASSVDVGVGYEQY

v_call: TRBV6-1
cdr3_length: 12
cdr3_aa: ASSQGQGSGGYT

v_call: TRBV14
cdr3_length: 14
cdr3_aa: ASSQSWAPPYNEQF

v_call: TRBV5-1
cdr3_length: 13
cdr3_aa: ASSLIAGVNNEQF

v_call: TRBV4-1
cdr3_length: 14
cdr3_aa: ASSPGTATNTDTQY

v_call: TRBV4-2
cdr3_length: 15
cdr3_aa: ASSQDLRVGNTGELF

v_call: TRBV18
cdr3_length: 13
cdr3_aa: ASSPPLAGTYEQY

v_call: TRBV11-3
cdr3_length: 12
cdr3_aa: ASSVGQDYNEQF

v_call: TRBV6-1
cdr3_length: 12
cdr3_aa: ASSEGGLPYEQY

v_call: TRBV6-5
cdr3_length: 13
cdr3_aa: ASSKFQGSNQPQH

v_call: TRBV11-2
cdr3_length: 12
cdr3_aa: ASSLVQGFTEAF

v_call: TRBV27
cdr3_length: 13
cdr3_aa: ASSLSGTPWTEAF

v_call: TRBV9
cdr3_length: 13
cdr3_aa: ASSERGLHNEKLF

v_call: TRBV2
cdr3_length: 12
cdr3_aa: ASRPGQAGETQY

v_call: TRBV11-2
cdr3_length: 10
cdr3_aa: ASSLVVGEQY

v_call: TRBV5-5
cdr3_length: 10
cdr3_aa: ASSQWQDTQY

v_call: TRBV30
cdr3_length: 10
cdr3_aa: ASGQGNYGYT

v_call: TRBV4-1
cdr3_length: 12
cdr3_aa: ASSQEYPRSTQY

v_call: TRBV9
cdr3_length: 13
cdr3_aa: ASSVAPHDNEKLF

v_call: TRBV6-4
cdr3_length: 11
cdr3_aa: ASSVGPGETQY

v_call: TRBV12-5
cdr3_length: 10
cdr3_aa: ASASGHYEQY

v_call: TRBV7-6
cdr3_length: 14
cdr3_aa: ASSSHPQGTPYEQY

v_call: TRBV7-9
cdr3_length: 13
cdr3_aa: ASIPGGSGANVLT

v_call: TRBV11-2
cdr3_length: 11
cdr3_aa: ASSPDIGRPQY

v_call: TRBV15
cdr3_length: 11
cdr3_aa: ATSREVNSPLH

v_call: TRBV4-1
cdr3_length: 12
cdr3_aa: ASSLGTSTDTQY

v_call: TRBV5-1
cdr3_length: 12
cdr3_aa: ASSLTSGEETQY

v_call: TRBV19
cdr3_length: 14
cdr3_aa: ASSTRLAGGPNEQF

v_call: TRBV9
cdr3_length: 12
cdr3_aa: ASSTLRGYNEQF

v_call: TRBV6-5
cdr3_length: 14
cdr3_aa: ASSSTFVRPEGTQY

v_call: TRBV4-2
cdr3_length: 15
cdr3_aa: ASSQVTRGVGTDTQY

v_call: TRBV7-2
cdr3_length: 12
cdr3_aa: ASSLAGVDATQY

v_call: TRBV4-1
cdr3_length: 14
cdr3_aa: ASSQVRLAFYNEQF